This note documents a single T cell receptor beta chain sequence. The antigen it recognizes is unknown. No base-level quality is on record; no much larger clone is a single base apart. The CDR3, from cysteine to phenylalanine, totals 15 residues. The sequence is cut down to CDR3 DNA, 45 bases in frame from base 1. V gives up 5 bases and J gives up 1 base, and the segment between their germline ends measures 15 bases. The germline V gene provides CDR1 MNHEY and CDR2 SVGEGT. These data belong to a study of blood T cell repertoires in COVID-19 (dated by TCRdb to about 2020). Broadly, across the study: Samples covering the acute and convalescent phases of COVID-19 were provided by collaborators in the United States, Italy and Spain. The material from the prospective study consisted of cDNA or gDNA derived from T cells, B-cell-depleted T cells, or PBMCs. The repertoires were released in a freely available public database meant as a resource for research on the immune response to SARS-CoV-2. Deeply sampled blood TCRbeta repertoires from subjects exposed to, actively infected with, or recovered from COVID-19 were included in the dataset. HLA class I and class II types, where available, came from metadata supplied by the sample provider rather than from assay-based typing. A de-identified subject ID, COVID-19 status, age in years and sex were almost always included in the sample metadata. The samples were drawn from the first 160 participants of the ongoing ImmuneRACE study and from 950 to 1,500 subjects provided by 6 global collaborators. Results the study describes overall, beyond this receptor: How much clinical and demographic metadata was included differed by source and by participant, and the metadata was provided uncurated.

Collaborating institutions collected whole blood in K2EDTA tubes following their own protocols. For TCRbeta analysis, collaborator samples were shipped as frozen whole blood, as isolated PBMCs, or as DNA extracted from either sample type. The immunoSEQ Assay, a bias-controlled multiplex PCR, was used to amplify TCRbeta CDR3 regions from genomic DNA. The study's own analysis went as follows. The number of nucleated cells in each sample was estimated from the amplification of reference gene primers within the assay. Sequence reads were collapsed and filtered to measure the absolute abundance of every unique TCRbeta CDR3 rearrangement. For each sample, productive Simpson clonality was calculated as the square root of Simpson's diversity index across productive rearrangements. The source is immuneACCESS, and TCRdb retained only in-frame sequences with V and J called. Part of the clones is not carried over; for the studies checked, unresolved V genes explain less than half of this, and the remainder is unexplained. That table supplies the V and J calls and clone size; D and trimming were determined from the DNA. Within this sample are just under 60,000 clones, with around 80% of them counted one time only. In total, the top ten clones hold about 8.9% of the sample.

The sequence was collected from a human donor in a cohort sampled during active COVID-19. Recombination connected TRBV6-2 or TRBV6-3 to TRBJ2-7, with a tentative D gene TRBD2 over 5 matching bases. The source material was peripheral blood. The CDR3 protein sequence reads: CASSRSSGQSYEQYF. The DNA sequence is as follows: TGTGCCAGCAGTCGATCGAGCGGCCAGTCCTACGAGCAGTACTTC.